A selection of T cell receptor beta chains follows, all from one sample in a study of blood T cell repertoires in COVID-19. Measured with immunoSEQ multiplex PCR; TCRdb has only the in-frame clones, and not every one. Found here are 150,000 to 200,000 clones, roughly 79% of them singletons; the top ten hold around 10%. Sequencing was carried out using peripheral blood. The receptors stem from a woman aged 80 or over with COVID-19, enrolled during active disease. The CDR3 runs from the conserved cysteine through the conserved F or W. D genes are given only for firm matches. Clone size appears in some rows only: once, few, many, or a class for an expanded clone.

CASSFSFNTNTEAFF	TGTGCCAGCAGCTTTTCTTTTAACACGAACACTGAAGCTTTCTTT	TRBJ1-1	TRBV5-6	NA	NA
CSALGLAGETQYF	TGCAGCGCCCTAGGACTAGCGGGGGAGACCCAGTACTTC	TRBJ2-5	TRBV29-1	NA	TRBD2
CASSLDARQGGNYGYTF	TGTGCCAGCAGCTTAGATGCCCGACAGGGGGGAAACTATGGCTACACCTTC	TRBJ1-2	TRBV7-2	NA	TRBD1
CASSPRRDQETQYF	TGTGCCAGCAGTCCCCGGAGGGACCAAGAGACCCAGTACTTC	TRBJ2-5	TRBV28	few	NA
CASGEMTGLPYGYTF	TGTGCCAGTGGAGAAATGACAGGGCTCCCCTATGGCTACACCTTC	TRBJ1-2	TRBV19	NA	TRBD1
CASSLKGHYSSYEQYF	TGTGCCAGCAGTTTAAAGGGACATTACAGCTCCTACGAGCAGTACTTC	TRBJ2-7	TRBV27	NA	NA
CASSLEGSPLHF	TGTGCCAGCAGTTTAGAGGGTTCACCCCTCCACTTT	TRBJ1-6	TRBV2	NA	NA
CASSFGRFGYNSPLHF	TGTGCCAGCAGCTTTGGGAGGTTTGGGTATAATTCACCCCTCCACTTT	TRBJ1-6	TRBV13	few	NA
CSVEGHPLAGVNEQFF	TGCAGCGTTGAAGGGCATCCACTAGCGGGAGTTAATGAGCAGTTCTTC	TRBJ2-1	TRBV29-1	NA	TRBD2
CASSLVGQTNYGYTF	TGTGCCAGCAGTTTGGTCGGACAGACTAACTATGGCTACACCTTC	TRBJ1-2	TRBV28	NA	NA
CAISEDRGSQPQHF	TGTGCCATCAGTGAAGACAGGGGGAGTCAGCCCCAGCATTTT	TRBJ1-5	TRBV10-3	NA	TRBD1
CASSYITQGISYEQYF	TGTGCCAGCAGTTACATCACGCAGGGCATCTCCTACGAGCAGTACTTC	TRBJ2-7	TRBV6-5	NA	NA
CASSPRGRTGVNTEAFF	TGTGCCAGCAGCCCCAGGGGGCGCACGGGTGTGAACACTGAAGCTTTCTTT	TRBJ1-1	TRBV7-6	NA	TRBD1
CASSPPGLAGYEQYF	TGTGCCAGCAGTCCTCCGGGACTAGCGGGTTACGAGCAGTACTTC	TRBJ2-7	TRBV28	few	TRBD2
CASSLWTGGRFPTGELFF	TGTGCCAGCAGCCTCTGGACAGGGGGACGATTCCCCACCGGGGAGCTGTTTTTT	TRBJ2-2	TRBV3-1/TRBV3-2	NA	TRBD1
CASRPLAGLEETQYF	TGTGCCAGCAGGCCACTAGCGGGCCTCGAGGAGACCCAGTACTTC	TRBJ2-5	TRBV28	few	TRBD2
CASSIGRGLNSPLHF	TGTGCCAGTAGTATAGGCAGGGGGCTAAATTCACCCCTCCACTTT	TRBJ1-6	TRBV19	NA	TRBD1
CASGTRQVVEAFF	TGTGCCAGCGGCACCCGACAGGTGGTTGAAGCTTTCTTT	TRBJ1-1	TRBV7-9	NA	NA
CASSIVWSGSYGYTF	TGTGCCAGTAGTATAGTATGGTCCGGGAGCTATGGCTACACCTTC	TRBJ1-2	TRBV19	NA	NA
CSVARGQGAGEQYF	TGCAGCGTTGCAAGGGGACAGGGGGCGGGCGAGCAGTACTTC	TRBJ2-7	TRBV29-1	NA	TRBD1
CASSPGTGGYEQYF	TGTGCCAGTAGTCCCGGGACAGGGGGCTACGAGCAGTACTTC	TRBJ2-7	TRBV19	NA	TRBD1
CASSLGQGYTEAFF	TGTGCCAGCAGTTTGGGACAAGGATACACTGAAGCTTTCTTT	TRBJ1-1	TRBV28	NA	NA
CASSLGGQGTYGYTF	TGCGCCAGCAGCTTGGGGGGACAGGGGACCTATGGCTACACCTTC	TRBJ1-2	TRBV5-1	NA	TRBD1
CASSSLHRDSNQPQHF	TGTGCCAGCAGCTCCCTACACAGGGATAGCAATCAGCCCCAGCATTTT	TRBJ1-5	TRBV5-6	NA	NA
CASSPVSSGNTIYF	TGTGCCAGCAGCCCAGTAAGCTCTGGAAACACCATATATTTT	TRBJ1-3	TRBV7-6	NA	NA
CAISRNTGELFF	TGTGCCATCAGCCGGAACACCGGGGAGCTGTTTTTT	TRBJ2-2	TRBV10-3	NA	NA
CASSSRDYTDTQYF	TGTGCCAGCAGCTCCCGAGACTACACAGATACGCAGTATTTT	TRBJ2-3	TRBV11-2	once	NA
CASSLRLGDTEAFF	TGTGCCAGCAGCCTACGGCTAGGTGACACTGAAGCTTTCTTT	TRBJ1-1	TRBV7-9	NA	NA
CASERKGRGQGPNTEAFF	TGTGCCAGCGAGAGGAAGGGCCGCGGACAGGGGCCTAACACTGAAGCTTTCTTT	TRBJ1-1	TRBV7-3	NA	TRBD1
CASSTPQNTEAFF	TGTGCCAGCAGCACACCCCAGAACACTGAAGCTTTCTTT	TRBJ1-1	TRBV7-2	NA	NA
CASIETGGAEGYTF	TGTGCCAGTATTGAGACAGGGGGCGCGGAGGGCTACACCTTC	TRBJ1-2	TRBV19	few	TRBD1
CASRSLGRFYLSNQPQHF	TGTGCCAGCAGAAGCCTCGGGAGGTTCTATCTTAGCAATCAGCCCCAGCATTTT	TRBJ1-5	TRBV28	few	NA
CASSDSRLYEQYF	TGTGCCAGCAGTGACTCGCGCCTCTACGAGCAGTACTTC	TRBJ2-7	TRBV6-4	large	NA
CASSLVANNEQFF	TGTGCCAGCAGCTTAGTAGCAAACAATGAGCAGTTCTTC	TRBJ2-1	TRBV7-7	NA	NA
CASSQVQGHGYTF	TGTGCCAGCAGCCAAGTTCAGGGTCATGGCTACACCTTC	TRBJ1-2	TRBV3-1/TRBV3-2	once	NA
CASSPQGNTEAFF	TGTGCCAGCTCACCCCAGGGTAACACTGAAGCTTTCTTT	TRBJ1-1	TRBV18	NA	NA